This TCR beta chain derives from a study of regulatory T cells in long-lasting Graves disease. Time point of the sample: newly diagnosed GD, antithyroid drugs for less than 3 months. Isolated PBMC RNA provided the starting material for the TCR library. It was American Thyroid Association guidelines that determined Graves' disease diagnosis. Trimming removed 5 bases at V and 7 bases at J, with 11 bases between. This CDR3 has 12 residues. Germline V lookup: CDR1 MNHNS, CDR2 SASEGT. This clonotype was observed many times. Investigators prepared the TCR beta libraries by applying iRepertoire HTBI primers and Arm-PCR of CDR3 regions. A single record per CDR3 protein comes from TCRdb applying MiXCR to the multiplex PCR reads. The table has hundreds of thousands of distinct CDR3 sequences, about 16% seen once; the top ten hold 25%. The sample also formed part of further work on T cells in Graves' hyperthyroidism and ophthalmopathy. That source notes: These patients, aged 18 to 65, had recently diagnosed hyperthyroidism lasting under 2 months. First-round RT-PCR targeting the TCR CDR3 was performed with the HTBI primer set.

This specimen consisted of peripheral blood mononuclear cells (PBMCs), obtained at new diagnosis, from a patient treated with antithyroid drugs. The rearrangement joins TRBV6-1 to TRBJ1-1; D unclear. The TCR comes from a woman aged 40 to 65 with Graves disease. The CDR3 DNA reads TGTGCCAGCAGTCGTAATGATGGTGAAGCTTTCTTT. Protein product: CASSRNDGEAFF.